The clone carrying this T cell receptor (beta chain) was counted ten times or more. Its antigen remains unidentified. The data stem from a study of CD8 T cells in ankylosing spondylitis. The CDR3 is 14 amino acids. V was pared by 3 bases and J by 5 bases, with 4 bases of the junction left unmatched. From germline, CDR1 is MNHEY and CDR2 SMNVEV (reference sequence). Making the TCR beta libraries involved quantitative 5'-RACE with molecular barcodes. MiXCR, run by TCRdb on the 5' RACE reads, gives a single entry per CDR3 protein. The table lists more than 100,000 distinct CDR3 sequences, more than 9.5% of them singletons. Study-wide results and limits: Clones tied to disease were said to be significantly enriched in matched ankylosing spondylitis synovial fluid.

The sample taken for sequencing was blood, either unsorted or a sorted T cell fraction (not recorded which). The chain joins TRBV27 to TRBJ2-3; TRBD2 agrees at 8 bases. The clonotype was recovered from a female donor with ankylosing spondylitis or in good health (not recorded which). CDR3 DNA sequence: TGTGCCAGCAGTTTGGCAGCGGGAGTAGATACGCAGTATTTT. Protein product: CASSLAAGVDTQYF.